The source of this T cell receptor beta chain is a study of blood T cell repertoires in COVID-19. Study at large: The United States, Italy and Spain provided the acute and convalescent COVID-19 samples.

Trimming cost V 5 bases and J 9 bases; bases outside gene matches: 7. The germline V gene encodes CDR1 LGHNT and CDR2 FRNRAP. CDR3 length equals 13 residues. Each participant's cohort was designated according to participant-reported clinical history. The study recruited exposed participants who had met a COVID-19 case within 2 weeks before entry. Original processing methods: Cell counts per sample came from amplifying reference gene primers. Sequencing used immunoSEQ multiplex PCR; TCRdb keeps in-frame clones, though not all of them. V and J calls and clone size are copied from that table; D and trimming were computed from the DNA. The sample records 350,000 or so clones, about nine tenths being singletons.

V usage is TRBV12-5 and J usage is TRBJ1-1; 9 bases fit TRBD1. This clonotype was sampled from a woman in her thirties who had been exposed to COVID-19. The specimen was PBMCs or T cells enriched from blood (not recorded which). CDR3 DNA: TGTGCTAGTGGTGCCGGGACAGGGTCGAAAGCTTTCTTT. This encodes CASGAGTGSKAFF.